Given below is one T cell receptor beta chain in context. It has no known antigen specificity. Per-nucleotide qualities are absent, and no much larger clonotype sits a single base away. The germline V gene encodes CDR1 SGHRS and CDR2 YFSETQ. V has 3 bases trimmed and J has 5 bases trimmed; junction bases matching no gene number 4. Measured from the cysteine to the phenylalanine, the CDR3 is 16 residues long. Only the CDR3 part of the read is kept: 48 bases, read in frame from the first base. These data are taken from a study of cytomegalovirus exposure and HLA in healthy donors (dated by TCRdb to between 2016 and 2019). Broadly, across the study: According to a later analysis, one platform produced both the roughly 110 validation repertoires and the 550 to 800 repertoires of the first cohort. The study was designed to test whether signatures of past pathogen exposure could be identified by cataloging public T cell receptors. Along with the roughly 610-subject first cohort, a separate validation cohort of some 130 different subjects was used. To predict cytomegalovirus infection status, the study brought together high-throughput TCR immunosequencing, statistical association of individual TCRs with disease status, and machine learning.

What the study reported, not specific to this receptor: According to the authors, the approach could potentially be generalized to other disease states and immunological phenotypes. The study gave a list of 150 to 200 TCR beta chains associated with cytomegalovirus. A later analysis lacked HLA typing for the validation cohort, so it scored co-occurrence in that cohort across all 120 repertoires. In vitro tests confirmed that a few of the cytomegalovirus-associated TCR beta chains recognize cytomegalovirus antigens. While some public TCRs were present in many individuals, most TCR sequences turned up only very rarely across donors. Subsequent analysis determined that TCRs grouped into clusters in the first cohort also showed a tendency toward co-occurrence across the roughly 120 validation repertoires, and 85% to 95% of cluster scores exceeded 0. The classifier was reported to diagnose cytomegalovirus status with high specificity and sensitivity in both the original cohort and the validation cohort.

Libraries were made using the immunoSEQ multiplex PCR assay. Per the authors' processing: To diagnose cytomegalovirus status from the catalog of TCR beta chain sequences, a statistical classification framework was built. The source is immuneACCESS, and TCRdb retained only in-frame sequences with V and J called. Part of the clones is not carried over; for the studies checked, unresolved V genes explain less than half of this, and the remainder is unexplained. V and J calls plus clone size are reproduced from that table; the DNA served to infer D and trimming. This sample gives 200,000 to 250,000 clones in total; about 93% of them show up just once. More than 0.85% of the sample comes from the top ten. The donors belonged to the validation cohort of around 130 subjects, which was separate from the approximately 700-subject first cohort.

The chain is made from TRBV5-1 and TRBJ2-3, and 15 junction bases match TRBD2. The sample consisted of PBMCs. The sequence derives from a young woman in good health and CMV-seronegative. The CDR3 corresponds to CASSSRTSGRGDTQYF. The nucleotide sequence reads as follows: TGCGCCAGCAGCTCCCGGACTAGCGGGAGGGGAGATACGCAGTATTTT.